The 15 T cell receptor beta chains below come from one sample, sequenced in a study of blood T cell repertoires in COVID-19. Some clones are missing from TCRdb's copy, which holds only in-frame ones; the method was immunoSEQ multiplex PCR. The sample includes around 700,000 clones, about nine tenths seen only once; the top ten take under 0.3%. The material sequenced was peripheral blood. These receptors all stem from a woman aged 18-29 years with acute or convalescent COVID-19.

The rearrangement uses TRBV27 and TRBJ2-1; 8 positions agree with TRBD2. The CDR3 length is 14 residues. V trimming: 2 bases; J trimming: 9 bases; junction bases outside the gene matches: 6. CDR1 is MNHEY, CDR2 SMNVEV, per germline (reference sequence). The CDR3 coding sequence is TGTGCCAGCAGTTTAGCGGGGGGTGATCTTGAGCAGTTCTTC. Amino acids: CASSLAGGDLEQFF.

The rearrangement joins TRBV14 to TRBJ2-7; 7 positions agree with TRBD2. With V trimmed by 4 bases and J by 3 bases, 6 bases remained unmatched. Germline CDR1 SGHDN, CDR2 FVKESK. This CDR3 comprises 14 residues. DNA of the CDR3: TGTGCCAGCAGCCTTCGGCGGACTAGCTACGAGCAGTACTTC. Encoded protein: CASSLRRTSYEQYF.

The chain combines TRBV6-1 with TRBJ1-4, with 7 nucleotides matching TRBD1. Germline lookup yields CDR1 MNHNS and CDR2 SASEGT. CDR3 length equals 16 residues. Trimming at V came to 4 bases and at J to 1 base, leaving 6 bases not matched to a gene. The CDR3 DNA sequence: TGTGCCAGCAGTGCCTTCTACAGGGGAACTAATGAAAAACTGTTTTTT. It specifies CASSAFYRGTNEKLFF.

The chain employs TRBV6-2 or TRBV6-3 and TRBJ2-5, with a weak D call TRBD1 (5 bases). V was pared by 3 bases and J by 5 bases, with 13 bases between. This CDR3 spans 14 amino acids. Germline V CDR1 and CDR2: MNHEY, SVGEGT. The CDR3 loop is CASSYGAYGETQYF. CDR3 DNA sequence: TGTGCCAGCAGTTATGGGGCTTACGGCGAGACCCAGTACTTC.

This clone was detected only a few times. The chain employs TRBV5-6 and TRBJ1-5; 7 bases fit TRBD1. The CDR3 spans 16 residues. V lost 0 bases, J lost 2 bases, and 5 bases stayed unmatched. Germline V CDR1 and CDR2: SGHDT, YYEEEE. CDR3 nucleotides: TGTGCCAGCAGCTTGGCAGGGGGGCAAGGCAATCAGCCCCAGCATTTT. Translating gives CASSLAGGQGNQPQHF.

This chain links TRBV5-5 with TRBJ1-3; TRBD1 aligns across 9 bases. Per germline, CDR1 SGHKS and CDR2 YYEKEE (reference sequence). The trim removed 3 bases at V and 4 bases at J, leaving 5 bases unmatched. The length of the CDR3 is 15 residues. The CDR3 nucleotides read TGTGCCAGCAGCTCCCCGGGACAGGGCGGAAACACCATATATTTT. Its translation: CASSSPGQGGNTIYF.

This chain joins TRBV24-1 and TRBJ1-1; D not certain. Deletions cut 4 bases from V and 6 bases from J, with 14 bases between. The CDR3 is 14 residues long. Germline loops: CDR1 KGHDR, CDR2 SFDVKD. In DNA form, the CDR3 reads TGTGCCACCAGTGAGACGTCTAACGGGGCTGAAGCTTTCTTT. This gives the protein CATSETSNGAEAFF.

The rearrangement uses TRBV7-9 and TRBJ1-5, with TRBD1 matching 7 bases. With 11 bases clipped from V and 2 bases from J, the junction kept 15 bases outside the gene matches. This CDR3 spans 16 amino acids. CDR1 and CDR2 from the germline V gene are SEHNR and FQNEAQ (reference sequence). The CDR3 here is CAEHNRQGIGNQPQHF. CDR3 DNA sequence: TGTGCCGAACACAACCGACAGGGCATAGGCAATCAGCCCCAGCATTTT.

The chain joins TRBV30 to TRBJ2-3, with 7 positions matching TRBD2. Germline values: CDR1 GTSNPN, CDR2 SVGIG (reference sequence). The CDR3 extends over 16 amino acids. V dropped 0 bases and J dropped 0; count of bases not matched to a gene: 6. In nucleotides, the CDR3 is TGTGCCTGGAGTGTGGGAGCGGGGACTAGCACAGATACGCAGTATTTT. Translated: CAWSVGAGTSTDTQYF.

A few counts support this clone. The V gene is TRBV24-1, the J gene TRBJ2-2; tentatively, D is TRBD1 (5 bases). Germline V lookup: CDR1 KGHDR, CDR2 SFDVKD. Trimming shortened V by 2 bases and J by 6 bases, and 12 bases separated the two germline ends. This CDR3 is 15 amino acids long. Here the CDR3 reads CATSDYRRAPGELFF. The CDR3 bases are TGTGCCACCAGTGATTACCGCAGGGCCCCCGGGGAGCTGTTTTTT.

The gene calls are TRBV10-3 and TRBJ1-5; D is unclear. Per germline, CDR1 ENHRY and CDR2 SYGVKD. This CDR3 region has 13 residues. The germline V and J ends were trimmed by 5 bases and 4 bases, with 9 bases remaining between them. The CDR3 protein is CAISQPGNQPQHF. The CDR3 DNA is TGTGCCATCAGTCAACCGGGGAATCAGCCCCAGCATTTT.

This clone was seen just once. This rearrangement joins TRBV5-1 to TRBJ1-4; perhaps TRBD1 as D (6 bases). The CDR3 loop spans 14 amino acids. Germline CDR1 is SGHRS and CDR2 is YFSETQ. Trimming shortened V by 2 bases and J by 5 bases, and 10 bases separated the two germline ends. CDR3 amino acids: CASSFGGGNEKLFF. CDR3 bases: TGCGCCAGCAGCTTCGGCGGGGGCAATGAAAAACTGTTTTTT.

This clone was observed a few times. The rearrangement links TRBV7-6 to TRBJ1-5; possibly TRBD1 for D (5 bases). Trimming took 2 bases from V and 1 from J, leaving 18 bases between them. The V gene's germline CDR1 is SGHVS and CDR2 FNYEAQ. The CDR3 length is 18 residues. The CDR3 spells CASSLRDPGDWSNQPQHF. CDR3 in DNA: TGTGCCAGCAGCTTACGGGACCCGGGAGATTGGAGCAATCAGCCCCAGCATTTT.

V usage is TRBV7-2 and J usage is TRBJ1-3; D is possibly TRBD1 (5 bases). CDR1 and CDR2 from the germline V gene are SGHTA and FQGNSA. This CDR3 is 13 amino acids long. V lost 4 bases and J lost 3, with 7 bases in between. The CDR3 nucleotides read TGTGCCAGCAGCTATCAGGGTGGAAACACCATATATTTT. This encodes CASSYQGGNTIYF.

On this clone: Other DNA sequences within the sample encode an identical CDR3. Here the CDR3 reads CASSLGQGQETQYF. As DNA, the CDR3 is TGTGCCAGCAGCTTGGGGCAGGGCCAAGAGACCCAGTACTTC. The chain combines TRBV5-4 with TRBJ2-5; D is perhaps TRBD1 (5 bases). Between the trimmed V and J ends, which lost 0 bases and 1 base, there was a span of 7 bases. The CDR3 totals 14 residues. The germline CDR1 and CDR2 sequences are SGHNT and YYREEE (reference sequence).